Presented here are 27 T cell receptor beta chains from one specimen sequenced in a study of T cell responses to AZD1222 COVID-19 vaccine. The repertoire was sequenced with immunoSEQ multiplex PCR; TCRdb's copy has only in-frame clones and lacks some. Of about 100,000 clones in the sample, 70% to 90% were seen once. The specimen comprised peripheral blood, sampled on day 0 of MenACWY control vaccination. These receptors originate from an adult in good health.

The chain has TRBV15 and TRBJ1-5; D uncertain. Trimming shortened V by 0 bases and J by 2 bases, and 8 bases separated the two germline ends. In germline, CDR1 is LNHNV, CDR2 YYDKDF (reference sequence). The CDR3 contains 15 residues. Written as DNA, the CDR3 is TGTGCCACCAGCAGAGATTTCGGAGGCAATCAGCCCCAGCATTTT. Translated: CATSRDFGGNQPQHF.

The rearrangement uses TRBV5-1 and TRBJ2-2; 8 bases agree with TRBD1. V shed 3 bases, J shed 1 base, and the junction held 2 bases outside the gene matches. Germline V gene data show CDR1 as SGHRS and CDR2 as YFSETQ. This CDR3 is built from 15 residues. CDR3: CASSSTGGNTGELFF. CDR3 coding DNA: TGCGCCAGCAGCTCAACAGGGGGGAACACCGGGGAGCTGTTTTTT. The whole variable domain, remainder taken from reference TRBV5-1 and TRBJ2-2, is KAGVTQTPRYLIKTRGQQVTLSCSPISGHRSVSWYQQTPGQGLQFLFEYFSETQRNKGNFPGRFSGRQFSNSRSEMNVSTLELGDSALYLCASSSTGGNTGELFFGEGSRLTVL.

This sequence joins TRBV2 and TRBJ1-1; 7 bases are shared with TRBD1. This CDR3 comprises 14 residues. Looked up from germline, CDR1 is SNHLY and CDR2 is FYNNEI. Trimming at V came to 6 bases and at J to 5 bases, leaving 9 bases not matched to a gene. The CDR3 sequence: CASREQGRVTEAFF. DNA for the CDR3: TGTGCCAGCAGAGAACAGGGGCGAGTGACTGAAGCTTTCTTT.

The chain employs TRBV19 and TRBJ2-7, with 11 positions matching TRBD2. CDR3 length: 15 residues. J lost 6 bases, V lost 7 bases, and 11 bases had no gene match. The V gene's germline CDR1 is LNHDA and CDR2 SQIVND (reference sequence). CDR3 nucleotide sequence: TGTGCCAGTAACTCCGGGCTAGCGGGAGGTATCGAGCAGTACTTC. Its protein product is CASNSGLAGGIEQYF. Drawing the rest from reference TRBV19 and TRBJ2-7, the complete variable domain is DGGITQSPKYLFRKEGQNVTLSCEQNLNHDAMYWYRQDPGQGLRLIYYSQIVNDFQKGDIAEGYSVSREKKESFPLTVTSAQKNPTAFYLCASNSGLAGGIEQYFGPGTRLTVT.

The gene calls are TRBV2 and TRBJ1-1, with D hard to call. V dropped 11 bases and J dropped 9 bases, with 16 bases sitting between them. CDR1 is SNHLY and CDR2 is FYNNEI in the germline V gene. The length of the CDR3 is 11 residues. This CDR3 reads CASSPAVQAFF. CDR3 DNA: TGTGCCTCGAGCCCCGCTGTCCAAGCTTTCTTT. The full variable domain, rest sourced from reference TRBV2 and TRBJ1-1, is EPEVTQTPSHQVTQMGQEVILRCVPISNHLYFYWYRQILGQKVEFLVSFYNNEISEKSEIFDDQFSVERPDGSNFTLKIRSTKLEDSAMYFCASSPAVQAFFGQGTRLTVV.

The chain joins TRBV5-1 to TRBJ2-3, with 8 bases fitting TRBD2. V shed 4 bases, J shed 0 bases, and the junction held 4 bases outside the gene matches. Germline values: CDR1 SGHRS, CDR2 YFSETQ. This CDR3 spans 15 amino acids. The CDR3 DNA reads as TGCGCCAGCAGCGGTATAGCGGGAAGCACAGATACGCAGTATTTT. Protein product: CASSGIAGSTDTQYF. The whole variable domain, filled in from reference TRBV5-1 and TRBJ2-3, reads KAGVTQTPRYLIKTRGQQVTLSCSPISGHRSVSWYQQTPGQGLQFLFEYFSETQRNKGNFPGRFSGRQFSNSRSEMNVSTLELGDSALYLCASSGIAGSTDTQYFGPGTRLTVL.

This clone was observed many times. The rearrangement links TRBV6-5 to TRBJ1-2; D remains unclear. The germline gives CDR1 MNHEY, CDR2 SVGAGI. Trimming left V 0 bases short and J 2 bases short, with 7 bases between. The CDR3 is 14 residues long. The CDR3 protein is CASSYSRWNYGYTF. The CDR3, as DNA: TGTGCCAGCAGTTACTCTAGGTGGAACTATGGCTACACCTTC.

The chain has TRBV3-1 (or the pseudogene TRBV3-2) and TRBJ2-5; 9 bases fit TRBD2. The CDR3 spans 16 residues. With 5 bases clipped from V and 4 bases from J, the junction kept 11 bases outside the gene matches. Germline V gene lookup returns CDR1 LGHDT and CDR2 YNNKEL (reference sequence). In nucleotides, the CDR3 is TGTGCCAGCAGCACGACTAGCGGTTGGAGTGGAGAGACCCAGTACTTC. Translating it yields CASSTTSGWSGETQYF.

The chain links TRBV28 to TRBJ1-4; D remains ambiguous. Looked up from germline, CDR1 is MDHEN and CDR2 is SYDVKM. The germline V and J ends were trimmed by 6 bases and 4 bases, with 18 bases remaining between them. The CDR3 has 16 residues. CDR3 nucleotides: TGTGCCAGCAGCTCGATATCCCCGGGTGATAATGAAAAACTGTTTTTT. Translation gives CASSSISPGDNEKLFF.

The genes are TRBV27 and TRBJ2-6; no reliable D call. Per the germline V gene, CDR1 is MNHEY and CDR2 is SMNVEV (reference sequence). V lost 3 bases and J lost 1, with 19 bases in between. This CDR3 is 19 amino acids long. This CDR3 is CASSFLVDAQKSGANVLTF. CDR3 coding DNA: TGTGCCAGCAGTTTTTTGGTGGATGCGCAAAAGTCTGGGGCCAACGTCCTGACTTTC. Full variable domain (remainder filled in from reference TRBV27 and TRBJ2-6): EAQVTQNPRYLITVTGKKLTVTCSQNMNHEYMSWYRQDPGLGLRQIYYSMNVEVTDKGDVPEGYKVSRKEKRNFPLILESPSPNQTSLYFCASSFLVDAQKSGANVLTFGAGSRLTVL.

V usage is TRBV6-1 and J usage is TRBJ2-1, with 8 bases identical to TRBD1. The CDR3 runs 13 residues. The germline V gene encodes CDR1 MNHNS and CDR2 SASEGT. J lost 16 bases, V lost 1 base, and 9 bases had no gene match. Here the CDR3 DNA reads TGTGCCAGCAGTGAAGAAGAAAGGACAGGGCACTTCTTC. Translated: CASSEEERTGHFF.

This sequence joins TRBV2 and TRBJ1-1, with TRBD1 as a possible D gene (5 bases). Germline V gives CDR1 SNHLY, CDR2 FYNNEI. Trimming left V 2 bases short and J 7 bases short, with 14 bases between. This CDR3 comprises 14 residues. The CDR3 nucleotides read TGTGCCAGCAGTGAATTATGGGGGGTGGGTGAAGCTTTCTTT. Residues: CASSELWGVGEAFF.

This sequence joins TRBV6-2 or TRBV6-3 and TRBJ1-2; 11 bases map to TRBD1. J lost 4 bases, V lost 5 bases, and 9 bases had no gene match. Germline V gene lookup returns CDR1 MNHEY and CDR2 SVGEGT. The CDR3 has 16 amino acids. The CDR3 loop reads CASSHHGQGAGYGYTF. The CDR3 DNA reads TGTGCCAGCAGTCACCACGGACAGGGGGCGGGCTATGGCTACACCTTC.

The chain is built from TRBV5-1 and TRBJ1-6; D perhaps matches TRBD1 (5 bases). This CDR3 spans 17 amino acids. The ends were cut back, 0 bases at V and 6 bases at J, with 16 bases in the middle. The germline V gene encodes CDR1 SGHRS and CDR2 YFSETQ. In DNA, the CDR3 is TGCGCCAGCAGCTTGGAGGGGTCCCAAGTCGGTAATTCACCCCTCCACTTT. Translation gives CASSLEGSQVGNSPLHF.

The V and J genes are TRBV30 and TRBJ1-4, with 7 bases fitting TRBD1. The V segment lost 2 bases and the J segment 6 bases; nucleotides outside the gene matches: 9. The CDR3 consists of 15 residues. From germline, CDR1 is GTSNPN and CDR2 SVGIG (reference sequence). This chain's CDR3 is CAWSQGGVFHEKLFF. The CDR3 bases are TGTGCCTGGAGTCAGGGGGGGGTGTTTCATGAAAAACTGTTTTTT.

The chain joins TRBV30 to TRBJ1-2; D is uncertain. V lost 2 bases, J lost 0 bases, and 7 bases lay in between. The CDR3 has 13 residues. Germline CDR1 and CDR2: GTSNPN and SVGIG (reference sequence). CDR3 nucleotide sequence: TGTGCCTGGAGTCAAGACGCTAACTATGGCTACACCTTC. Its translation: CAWSQDANYGYTF.

The CDR3 loop reads CASSQEFAGYNEQFF. CDR3 nucleotide sequence: TGCGCCAGCAGCCAAGAATTTGCCGGCTACAATGAGCAGTTCTTC. The chain uses TRBV4-3 and TRBJ2-1; D uncertain. CDR3 size: 15 residues. Trimming took 0 bases from V and 3 from J, leaving 9 bases between them. The germline V gene encodes CDR1 LGHNA and CDR2 YSLEER.

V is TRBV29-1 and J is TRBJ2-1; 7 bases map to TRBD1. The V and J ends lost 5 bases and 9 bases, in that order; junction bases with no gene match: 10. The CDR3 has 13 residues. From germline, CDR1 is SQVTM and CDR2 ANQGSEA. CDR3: CSVTATGTAEQFF. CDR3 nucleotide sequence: TGCAGCGTTACTGCTACAGGGACAGCTGAGCAGTTCTTC.

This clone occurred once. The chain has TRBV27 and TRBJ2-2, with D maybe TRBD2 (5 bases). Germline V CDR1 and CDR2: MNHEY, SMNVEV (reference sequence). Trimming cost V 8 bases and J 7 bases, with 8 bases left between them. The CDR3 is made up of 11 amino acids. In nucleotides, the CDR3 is TGTGCCAGCGCGGGCGTCGGGGAGCTGTTTTTT. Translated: CASAGVGELFF.

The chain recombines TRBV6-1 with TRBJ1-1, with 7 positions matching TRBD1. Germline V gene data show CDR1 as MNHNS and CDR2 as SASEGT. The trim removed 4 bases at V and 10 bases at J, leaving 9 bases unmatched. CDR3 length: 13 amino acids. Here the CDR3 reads CASSADRVRGAFF. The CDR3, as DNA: TGTGCCAGCAGTGCAGACAGGGTTCGTGGAGCTTTCTTT.

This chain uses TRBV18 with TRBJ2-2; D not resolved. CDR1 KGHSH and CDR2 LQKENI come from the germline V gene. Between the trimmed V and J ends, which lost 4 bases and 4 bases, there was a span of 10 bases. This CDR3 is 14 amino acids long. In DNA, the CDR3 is TGTGCCAGCTCACGTCAAACGGGCACCGGGGAGCTGTTTTTT. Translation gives CASSRQTGTGELFF.

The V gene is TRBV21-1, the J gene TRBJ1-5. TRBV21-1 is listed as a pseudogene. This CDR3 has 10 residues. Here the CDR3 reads CASSKAPGRF. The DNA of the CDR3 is TGTGCCAGCAGCAAAGCCCCGGGGCGTTTT.

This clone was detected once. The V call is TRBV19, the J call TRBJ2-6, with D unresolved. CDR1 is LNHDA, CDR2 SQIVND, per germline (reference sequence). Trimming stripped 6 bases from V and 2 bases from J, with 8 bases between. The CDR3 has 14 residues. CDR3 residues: CASRRNPGANVLTF. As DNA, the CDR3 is TGTGCCAGTAGGCGAAACCCTGGGGCCAACGTCCTGACTTTC. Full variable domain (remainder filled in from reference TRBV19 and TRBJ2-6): DGGITQSPKYLFRKEGQNVTLSCEQNLNHDAMYWYRQDPGQGLRLIYYSQIVNDFQKGDIAEGYSVSREKKESFPLTVTSAQKNPTAFYLCASRRNPGANVLTFGAGSRLTVL.

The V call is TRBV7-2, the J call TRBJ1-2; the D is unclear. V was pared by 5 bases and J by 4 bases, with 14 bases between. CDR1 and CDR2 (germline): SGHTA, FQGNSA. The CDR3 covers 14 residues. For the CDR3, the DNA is TGTGCCAGCAGCCTTGACGGGCTAGGCTATGGCTACACCTTC. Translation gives CASSLDGLGYGYTF.

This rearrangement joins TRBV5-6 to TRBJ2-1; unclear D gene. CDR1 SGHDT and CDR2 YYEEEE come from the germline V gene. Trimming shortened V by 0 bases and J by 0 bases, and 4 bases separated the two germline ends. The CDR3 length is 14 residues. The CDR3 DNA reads TGTGCCAGCAGCTTGGACGTCTCCTACAATGAGCAGTTCTTC. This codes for CASSLDVSYNEQFF.

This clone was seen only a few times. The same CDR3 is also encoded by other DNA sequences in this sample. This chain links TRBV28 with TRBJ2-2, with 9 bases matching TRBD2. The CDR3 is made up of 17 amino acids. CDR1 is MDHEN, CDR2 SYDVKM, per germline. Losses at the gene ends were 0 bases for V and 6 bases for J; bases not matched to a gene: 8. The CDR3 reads CASSLWSLAGGPGELFF. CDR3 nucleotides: TGTGCCAGCAGTTTATGGTCACTCGCGGGGGGGCCCGGGGAGCTGTTTTTT. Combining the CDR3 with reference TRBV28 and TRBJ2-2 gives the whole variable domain DVKVTQSSRYLVKRTGEKVFLECVQDMDHENMFWYRQDPGLGLRLIYFSYDVKMKEKGDIPEGYSVSREKKERFSLILESASTNQTSMYLCASSLWSLAGGPGELFFGEGSRLTVL.

CDR3 sequence reads: CASSLSLNNEQFF. CDR3 sequence (DNA): TGCGCCAGCAGCTTGAGTCTCAACAATGAGCAGTTCTTC. V gene TRBV5-1 combines with J gene TRBJ2-1; D remains ambiguous. This CDR3 is built from 13 residues. Germline V gene data show CDR1 as SGHRS and CDR2 as YFSETQ. With 1 base removed from V and 5 bases from J, the gap between germline ends came to 7 bases.